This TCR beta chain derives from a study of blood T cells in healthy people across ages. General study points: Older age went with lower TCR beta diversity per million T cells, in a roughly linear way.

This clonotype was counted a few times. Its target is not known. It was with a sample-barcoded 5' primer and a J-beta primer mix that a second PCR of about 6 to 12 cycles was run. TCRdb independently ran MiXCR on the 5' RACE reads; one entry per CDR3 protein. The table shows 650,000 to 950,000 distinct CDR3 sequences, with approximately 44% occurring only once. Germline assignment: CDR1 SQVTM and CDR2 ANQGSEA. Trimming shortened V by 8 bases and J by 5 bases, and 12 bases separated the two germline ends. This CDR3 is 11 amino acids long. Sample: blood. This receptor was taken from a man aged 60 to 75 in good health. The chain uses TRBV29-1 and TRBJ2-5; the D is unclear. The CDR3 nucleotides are TGCAGCTCCCTGAGTGGGGAGACCCAGTACTTC. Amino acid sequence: CSSLSGETQYF.